Below are 25 T cell receptor beta chains sequenced from a single sample in a study of T cell responses to AZD1222 COVID-19 vaccine. The repertoire was sequenced with immunoSEQ multiplex PCR; TCRdb's copy has only in-frame clones and lacks some. The data show under 150,000 clones, with approximately 90% seen just once and 1.5% to 2% held by the top ten. The material was peripheral blood, obtained on day 0 of AZD1222 vaccination. All receptors come from an adult in good health.

The chain combines TRBV11-3 with TRBJ2-2; D is unclear. The CDR3 covers 15 residues. CDR1 and CDR2 from the germline V gene are SGHNT and YENEEA. Trimming pared 3 bases from V and 2 bases from J, leaving 10 bases between. CDR3 DNA sequence: TGTGCCAGCAGCTTCCGGACGGGTAACACCGGGGAGCTGTTTTTT. This translates into CASSFRTGNTGELFF.

This rearrangement joins TRBV12-3 or TRBV12-4 to TRBJ1-1; D is ambiguous. The CDR3 is made up of 12 amino acids. V shed 5 bases and J shed 5 bases, with 9 bases lying between them. The CDR3 spells CASSQTSTEAFF. The CDR3 bases are TGTGCCAGCAGTCAGACAAGTACTGAAGCTTTCTTT.

The chain has TRBV28 and TRBJ1-3; D gene unclear. This CDR3 region has 19 residues. The V gene's germline CDR1 is MDHEN and CDR2 SYDVKM. The V end lost 5 bases, the J end lost 0 bases, and 23 bases lay between the germline ends. CDR3 bases: TGTGCCAGCAGTATTCTCGTCGGGAGGCGTCATTTCTCTGGAAACACCATATATTTT. Protein: CASSILVGRRHFSGNTIYF.

The genes are TRBV15 and TRBJ2-1; D is unresolved. V was shortened by 0 bases and J by 4 bases, with 4 bases between the two germline ends. Germline loops: CDR1 LNHNV, CDR2 YYDKDF (reference sequence). The CDR3 extends over 13 amino acids. The CDR3 loop is CATSRDPYNEQFF. The CDR3 region has the DNA TGTGCCACCAGCAGAGATCCGTACAATGAGCAGTTCTTC.

The CDR3 DNA follows: TGTGCCAGCAGTTTCGCTAGGGGGGCTTTCTTT. Its protein product is CASSFARGAFF. J is TRBJ1-1 and V is TRBV12-3 or TRBV12-4, with D perhaps matching TRBD1 (6 bases). CDR3 length: 11 amino acids. Trimming stripped 3 bases from V and 11 bases from J, with 10 bases between.

The chain uses TRBV30 and TRBJ1-4, with TRBD1 as a possible D gene (6 bases). Looked up from germline, CDR1 is GTSNPN and CDR2 is SVGIG (reference sequence). V lost 4 bases and J lost 2, with 11 bases in between. This CDR3 region has 14 residues. CDR3 loop: CAWNRDTTNEKLFF. CDR3 coding DNA: TGTGCCTGGAACCGGGACACTACTAATGAAAAACTGTTTTTT.

The V and J genes are TRBV5-1 and TRBJ1-3; unclear D gene. This CDR3 comprises 13 residues. Trimming cost V 0 bases and J 3 bases, with 4 bases left between them. CDR1 is SGHRS and CDR2 is YFSETQ in the germline V gene. CDR3 sequence (DNA): TGCGCCAGCAGCTTGGAAATTGGAAACACCATATATTTT. Residues: CASSLEIGNTIYF.

The chain links TRBV28 to TRBJ1-5; D unresolved. Germline V lookup: CDR1 MDHEN, CDR2 SYDVKM. The V end was cut by 2 bases, the J end by 0 bases, with 8 bases between. The CDR3 totals 15 residues. CDR3 in amino acids: CASSLGSLSNQPQHF. The DNA for the CDR3 is TGTGCCAGCAGTTTAGGCAGCCTTAGCAATCAGCCCCAGCATTTT.

The chain carries TRBV12-3 or TRBV12-4 and TRBJ1-2, with 11 bases identical to TRBD1. V shed 6 bases and J 7 bases; nucleotides not matched to a gene: 1. CDR3 length: 12 amino acids. The CDR3 DNA sequence: TGTGCCAGCAGGGACAGGGGGCTTGGCTACACCTTC. It encodes CASRDRGLGYTF.

This chain links TRBV30 with TRBJ2-5; 8 nucleotides line up with TRBD2. J was trimmed by 5 bases and V by 0 bases; bases with no gene match: 2. The CDR3 loop spans 13 amino acids. Germline CDR1 GTSNPN, CDR2 SVGIG (reference sequence). The CDR3, as DNA: TGTGCCTGGAGTGTTAGCGGGGAGGAGACCCAGTACTTC. Translation: CAWSVSGEETQYF. The full variable domain, its missing parts supplied by reference TRBV30 and TRBJ2-5, is SQTIHQWPATLVQPVGSPLSLECTVEGTSNPNLYWYRQAAGRGLQLLFYSVGIGQISSEVPQNLSASRPQDRQFILSSKKLLLSDSGFYLCAWSVSGEETQYFGPGTRLLVL.

This clone showed up just a few times. J is TRBJ2-1 and V is TRBV7-8, with D hard to call. V lost 9 bases and J lost 8, with 20 bases in between. Germline CDR1 and CDR2: SGHVS and FQNEAQ. The CDR3 has 14 residues. For the CDR3, the DNA is TGTGCCAGTCATGAGGAGAGTGGGTTCGATGAGCAGTTCTTC. This codes for CASHEESGFDEQFF. The full variable domain, with the rest looked up from reference TRBV7-8 and TRBJ2-1, is GAGVSQSPRYKVAKRGQDVALRCDPISGHVSLFWYQQALGQGPEFLTYFQNEAQLDKSGLPSDRFFAERPEGSVSTLKIQRTQQEDSAVYLCASHEESGFDEQFFGPGTRLTVL.

Comments on this clone: Germline is not matched at one junction end, which may reflect a read error. This chain uses TRBV7-7 with TRBJ2-5; 13 nucleotides line up with TRBD2. Per germline, CDR1 SSHAT and CDR2 FNYEAQ (reference sequence). This CDR3 spans 16 amino acids. The CDR3 DNA is TGTGCTAGCAGCTCTACTGGACTAGCGGGGGTAGGGACCCAGTACTTC. This translates into CASSSTGLAGVGTQYF.

Here the CDR3 DNA reads TGTGCCGGTCTCAGAGCGGGAGGATTCCACAATGAGCAGTTCTTC. Encoded protein: CAGLRAGGFHNEQFF. The J gene is TRBJ2-1, the V gene TRBV28, with 9 bases identical to TRBD2. In germline, CDR1 is MDHEN, CDR2 SYDVKM. This CDR3 contains 15 residues. With V trimmed by 11 bases and J by 5 bases, 13 bases remained unmatched.

A single count supports this clone. The V call is TRBV11-1, the J call TRBJ2-7; 9 bases fit TRBD1. The CDR3 consists of 14 residues. Germline V CDR1 and CDR2: SGHAT, FQDESV (reference sequence). J lost 3 bases, V lost 5 bases, and 5 bases had no gene match. The CDR3 reads CASSPGQGRYEQYF. CDR3 nucleotide sequence: TGTGCCAGCAGCCCGGGACAGGGACGCTACGAGCAGTACTTC.

The rearrangement joins TRBV5-4 to TRBJ1-2; 12 bases fit TRBD1. Germline V gene data show CDR1 as SGHNT and CDR2 as YYREEE (reference sequence). The CDR3 totals 17 residues. The ends lost 1 base at V and 5 bases at J; junction bases unmatched: 9. For the CDR3, the DNA is TGTGCCAGCAGCTTGTTCCCGGGACAGGGGGCCCGTTATGGCTACACCTTC. Translated, it gives CASSLFPGQGARYGYTF.

The chain employs TRBV4-1 and TRBJ1-2, with D possibly being TRBD1 (5 bases). This CDR3 spans 13 amino acids. V dropped 8 bases and J dropped 8 bases, with 18 bases sitting between them. Germline assignment: CDR1 MGHRA and CDR2 YSYEKL. The CDR3 is CASGQGVLLGYTF. Written as DNA, the CDR3 is TGCGCCAGCGGACAAGGGGTTCTTCTGGGCTACACCTTC.

This rearrangement joins TRBV3-1 (or the pseudogene TRBV3-2) to TRBJ2-5; D remains ambiguous. CDR1 LGHDT and CDR2 YNNKEL come from the germline V gene (reference sequence). The CDR3 has 15 residues. With 2 bases removed from V and 0 bases from J, the gap between germline ends came to 10 bases. CDR3 residues: CASSQSGVDQETQYF. CDR3 nucleotides: TGTGCCAGCAGCCAATCAGGCGTCGACCAAGAGACCCAGTACTTC.

The chain is built from TRBV6-4 and TRBJ2-2; either TRBD1 or TRBD2 may supply D (7 bases each). The CDR3 has 14 amino acids. Germline lookup yields CDR1 MRHNA and CDR2 SNTAGT. V dropped 6 bases and J dropped 6 bases, with 14 bases sitting between them. The CDR3 DNA reads TGTGCCAGCAGAAACCAGGGGGGGGCCGGGGAGCTGTTTTTT. Its translation is CASRNQGGAGELFF.

The rearrangement links TRBV27 to TRBJ1-5; no definite D call. CDR1 and CDR2 (germline): MNHEY, SMNVEV (reference sequence). V was clipped by 5 bases and J by 4 bases, with 12 bases between them. CDR3 length: 14 amino acids. The CDR3 loop is CASSLYDGNQPQHF. The CDR3 nucleotides are TGTGCCAGCAGTCTGTATGACGGGAATCAGCCCCAGCATTTT.

The chain employs TRBV18 and TRBJ1-2, with D maybe TRBD1 (5 bases). V was cut by 2 bases and J by 0 bases, with 7 bases left in between. The length of the CDR3 is 14 residues. Looked up from germline, CDR1 is KGHSH and CDR2 is LQKENI. The chain's CDR3 is CASSPKQANYGYTF. CDR3 in DNA: TGTGCCAGCTCACCAAAACAGGCTAACTATGGCTACACCTTC. The entire variable domain, with the rest obtained from reference TRBV18 and TRBJ1-2, is as follows: NAGVMQNPRHLVRRRGQEARLRCSPMKGHSHVYWYRQLPEEGLKFMVYLQKENIIDESGMPKERFSAEFPKEGPSILRIQQVVRGDSAAYFCASSPKQANYGYTFGSGTRLTVV.

This chain joins TRBV30 and TRBJ1-3; D is possibly TRBD1 (5 bases). Looked up from germline, CDR1 is GTSNPN and CDR2 is SVGIG (reference sequence). The CDR3 loop spans 15 amino acids. V was clipped by 0 bases and J by 0 bases, with 9 bases between them. In nucleotides, the CDR3 is TGTGCCTGGAGTGTTCAGGGACTCTCTGGAAACACCATATATTTT. Its protein product is CAWSVQGLSGNTIYF.

This clone was counted a few times. The CDR3 spells CASSAADSSNQPQHF. The CDR3, as DNA: TGTGCCAGCAGCGCGGCCGACAGTAGCAATCAGCCCCAGCATTTT. The genes are TRBV9 and TRBJ1-5, with D possibly TRBD1 on 5 matching bases. The CDR3 is 15 residues long. With 3 bases removed from V and 0 bases from J, the gap between germline ends came to 10 bases. The germline gives CDR1 SGDLS, CDR2 YYNGEE.

CDR3 amino acids: CASSPTSGGAFDTQYF. Here the CDR3 DNA reads TGTGCCAGCAGCCCAACTAGCGGGGGGGCATTTGATACGCAGTATTTT. The chain uses TRBV7-2 and TRBJ2-3; 13 bases map to TRBD2. There are 16 residues in the CDR3. Germline V gene lookup returns CDR1 SGHTA and CDR2 FQGNSA. The junction had 8 bases not matched to a gene; V was cut back by 5 bases and J by 6 bases.

The V gene is TRBV5-1, the J gene TRBJ1-6; D is possibly TRBD1 (5 bases). Germline assignment: CDR1 SGHRS and CDR2 YFSETQ. V gave up 4 bases and J gave up 0 bases, with 17 bases separating them. This CDR3 has 18 residues. Written as DNA, the CDR3 is TGCGCCAGCAGCCCTGGAGGGGACGTGAGCTCCTATAATTCACCCCTCCACTTT. The encoded protein is CASSPGGDVSSYNSPLHF.

V and J are TRBV4-3 and TRBJ1-5; a possible D gene is TRBD1 (6 bases). Trimming took off 3 bases at V and 1 base at J, with 16 bases between the two ends. The length of the CDR3 is 17 residues. Germline CDR1 and CDR2: LGHNA and YSLEER. CDR3: CASSHETTGHSNQPQHF. In nucleotides, the CDR3 is TGCGCCAGCAGCCACGAGACCACGGGACACAGCAATCAGCCCCAGCATTTT.